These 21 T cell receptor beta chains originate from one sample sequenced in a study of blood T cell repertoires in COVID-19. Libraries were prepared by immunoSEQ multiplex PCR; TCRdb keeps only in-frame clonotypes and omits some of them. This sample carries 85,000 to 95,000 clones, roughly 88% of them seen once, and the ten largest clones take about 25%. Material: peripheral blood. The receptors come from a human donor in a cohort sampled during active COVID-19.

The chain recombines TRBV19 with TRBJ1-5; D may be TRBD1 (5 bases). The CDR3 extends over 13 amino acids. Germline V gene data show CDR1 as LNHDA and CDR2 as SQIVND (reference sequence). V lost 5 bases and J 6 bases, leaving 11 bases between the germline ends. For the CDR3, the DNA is TGTGCCAGTAGTTCCAGGGTGTCTCAGCCCCAGCATTTT. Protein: CASSSRVSQPQHF.

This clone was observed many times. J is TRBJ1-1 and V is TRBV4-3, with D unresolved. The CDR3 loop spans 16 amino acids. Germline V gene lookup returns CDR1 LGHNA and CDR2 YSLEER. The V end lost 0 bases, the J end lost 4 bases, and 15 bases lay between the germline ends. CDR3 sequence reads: CASSQDTTHYGTEAFF. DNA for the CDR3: TGCGCCAGCAGCCAAGATACGACACATTACGGCACTGAAGCTTTCTTT.

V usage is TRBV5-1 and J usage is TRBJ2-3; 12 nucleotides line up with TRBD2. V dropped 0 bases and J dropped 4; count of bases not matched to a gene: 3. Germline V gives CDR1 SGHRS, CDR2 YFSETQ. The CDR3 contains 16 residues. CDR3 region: CASSLVLAGGSDTQYF. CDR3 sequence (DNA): TGCGCCAGCAGCTTGGTACTAGCGGGAGGATCAGATACGCAGTATTTT. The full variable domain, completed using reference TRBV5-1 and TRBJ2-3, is KAGVTQTPRYLIKTRGQQVTLSCSPISGHRSVSWYQQTPGQGLQFLFEYFSETQRNKGNFPGRFSGRQFSNSRSEMNVSTLELGDSALYLCASSLVLAGGSDTQYFGPGTRLTVL.

CDR3 bases: TGTGCCAGTAGTGACCCTGAGCGCTATGGCTACACCTTC. It specifies CASSDPERYGYTF. J is TRBJ1-2 and V is TRBV19; no reliable D call. In germline, CDR1 is LNHDA, CDR2 SQIVND (reference sequence). The CDR3 has 13 amino acids. The germline V and J ends were trimmed by 5 bases and 4 bases, with 11 bases remaining between them.

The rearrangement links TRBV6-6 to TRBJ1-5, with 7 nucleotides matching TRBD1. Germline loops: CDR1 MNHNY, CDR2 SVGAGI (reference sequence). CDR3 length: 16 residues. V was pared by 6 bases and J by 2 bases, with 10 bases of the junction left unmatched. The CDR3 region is CASSPPVGQGNQPQHF. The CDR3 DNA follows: TGTGCCAGCAGCCCCCCCGTTGGACAGGGCAATCAGCCCCAGCATTTT.

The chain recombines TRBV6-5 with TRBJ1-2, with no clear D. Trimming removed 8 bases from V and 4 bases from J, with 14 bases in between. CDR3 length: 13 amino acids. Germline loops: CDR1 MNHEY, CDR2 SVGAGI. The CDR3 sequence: CASGSYSIYGYTF. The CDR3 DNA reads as TGTGCCAGCGGGTCGTACAGCATCTATGGCTACACCTTC.

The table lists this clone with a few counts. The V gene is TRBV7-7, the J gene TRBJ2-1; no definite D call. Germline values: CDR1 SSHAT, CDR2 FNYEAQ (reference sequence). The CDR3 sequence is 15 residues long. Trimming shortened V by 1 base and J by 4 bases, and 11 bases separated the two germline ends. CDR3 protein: CASSLVVEAYNEQFF. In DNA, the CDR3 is TGTGCCAGCAGCTTAGTAGTAGAAGCTTACAATGAGCAGTTCTTC.

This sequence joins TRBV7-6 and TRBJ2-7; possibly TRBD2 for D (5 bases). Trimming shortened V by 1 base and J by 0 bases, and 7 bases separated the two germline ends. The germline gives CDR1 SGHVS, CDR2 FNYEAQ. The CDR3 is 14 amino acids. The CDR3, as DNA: TGTGCCAGCAGCTTAGGAGGGTTCTCCTACGAGCAGTACTTC. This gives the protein CASSLGGFSYEQYF.

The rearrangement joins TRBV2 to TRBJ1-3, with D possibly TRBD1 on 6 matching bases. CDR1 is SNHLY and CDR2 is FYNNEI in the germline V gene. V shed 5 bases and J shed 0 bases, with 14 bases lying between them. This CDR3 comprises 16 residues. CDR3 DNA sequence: TGTGCCAGCAGTCGGGGAACAGGGAGCTCTGGAAACACCATATATTTT. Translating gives CASSRGTGSSGNTIYF.

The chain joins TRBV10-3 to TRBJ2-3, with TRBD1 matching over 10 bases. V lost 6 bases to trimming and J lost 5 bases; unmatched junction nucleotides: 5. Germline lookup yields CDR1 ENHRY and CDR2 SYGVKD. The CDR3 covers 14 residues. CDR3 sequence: CAIRQTGGVDTQYF. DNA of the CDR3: TGTGCCATCAGGCAGACAGGGGGCGTAGATACGCAGTATTTT.

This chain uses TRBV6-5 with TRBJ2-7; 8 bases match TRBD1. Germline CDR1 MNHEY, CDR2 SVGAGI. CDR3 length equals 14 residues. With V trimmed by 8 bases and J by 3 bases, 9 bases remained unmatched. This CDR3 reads CASVSGTGFYEQYF. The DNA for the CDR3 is TGTGCCAGCGTCTCCGGGACAGGATTCTACGAGCAGTACTTC.

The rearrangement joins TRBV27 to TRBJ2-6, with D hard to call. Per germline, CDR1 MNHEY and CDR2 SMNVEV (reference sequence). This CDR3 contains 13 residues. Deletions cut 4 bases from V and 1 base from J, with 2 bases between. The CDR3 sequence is CASSSSGANVLTF. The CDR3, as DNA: TGTGCCAGCAGTTCATCTGGGGCCAACGTCCTGACTTTC.

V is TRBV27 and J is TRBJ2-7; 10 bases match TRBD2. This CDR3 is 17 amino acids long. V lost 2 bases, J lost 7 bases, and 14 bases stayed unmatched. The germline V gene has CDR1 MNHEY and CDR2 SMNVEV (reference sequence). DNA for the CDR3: TGTGCCAGCAGTTTAAGTGGCTACGGACTAGCGGTCTGGGAGCAGTACTTC. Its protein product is CASSLSGYGLAVWEQYF.

DNA of the CDR3: TGCGCCAGCAGCTATACAGGGGATGAAAAACTGTTTTTT. It encodes CASSYTGDEKLFF. The rearrangement uses TRBV4-3 and TRBJ1-4; 7 nucleotides match TRBD1. This CDR3 is built from 13 residues. The V and J ends lost 5 bases and 6 bases, in that order; junction bases with no gene match: 3. Germline V gene lookup returns CDR1 LGHNA and CDR2 YSLEER.

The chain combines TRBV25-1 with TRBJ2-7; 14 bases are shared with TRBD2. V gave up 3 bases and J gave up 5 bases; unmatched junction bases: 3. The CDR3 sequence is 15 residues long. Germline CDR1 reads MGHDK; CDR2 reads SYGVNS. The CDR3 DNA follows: TGTGCCAGCAGTGAGGGACTAGCGGGAGCCCACGAGCAGTACTTC. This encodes CASSEGLAGAHEQYF.

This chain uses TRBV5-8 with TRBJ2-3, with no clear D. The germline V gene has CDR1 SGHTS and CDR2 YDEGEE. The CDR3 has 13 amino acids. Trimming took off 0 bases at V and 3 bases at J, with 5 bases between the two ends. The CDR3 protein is CASSLAGTDTQYF. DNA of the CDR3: TGTGCCAGCAGCTTGGCCGGGACAGATACGCAGTATTTT. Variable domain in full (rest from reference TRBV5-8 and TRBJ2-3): EAGVTQSPTHLIKTRGQQATLRCSPISGHTSVYWYQQALGLGLQFLLWYDEGEERNRGNFPPRFSGRQFPNYSSELNVNALELEDSALYLCASSLAGTDTQYFGPGTRLTVL.

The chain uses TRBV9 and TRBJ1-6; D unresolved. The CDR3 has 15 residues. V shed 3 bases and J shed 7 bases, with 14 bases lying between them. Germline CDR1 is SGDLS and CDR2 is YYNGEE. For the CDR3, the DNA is TGTGCCAGCAGCGCTTACGGGGTAGAGAATTCACCCCTCCACTTT. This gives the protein CASSAYGVENSPLHF. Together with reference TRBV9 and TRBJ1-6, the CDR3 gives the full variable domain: DSGVTQTPKHLITATGQRVTLRCSPRSGDLSVYWYQQSLDQGLQFLIQYYNGEERAKGNILERFSAQQFPDLHSELNLSSLELGDSALYFCASSAYGVENSPLHFGNGTRLTVT.

The CDR3 spells CASSSQGTVNTEAFF. DNA for the CDR3: TGTGCCAGCAGCTCTCAGGGGACGGTGAACACTGAAGCTTTCTTT. The chain employs TRBV6-2 or TRBV6-3 and TRBJ1-1; TRBD1 is a possible D gene (6 bases). This CDR3 is 15 amino acids long. Trimming removed 6 bases at V and 0 bases at J, with 14 bases between. The germline gives CDR1 MNHEY, CDR2 SVGEGT.

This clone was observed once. The CDR3 region has the DNA TGTGCCAGCAGGCTAACAGGGAGGGTTGAAAAACTGTTTTTT. It is translated as CASRLTGRVEKLFF. The gene calls are TRBV6-5 and TRBJ1-4; D is possibly TRBD1 (6 bases). The V end was cut by 6 bases, the J end by 7 bases, with 15 bases between. The CDR3 length is 14 residues. CDR1 is MNHEY, CDR2 SVGAGI, per germline.

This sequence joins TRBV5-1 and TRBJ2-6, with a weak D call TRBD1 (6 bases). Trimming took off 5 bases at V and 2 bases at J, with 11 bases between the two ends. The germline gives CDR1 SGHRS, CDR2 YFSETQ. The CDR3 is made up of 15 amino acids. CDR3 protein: CASSTGTPGANVLTF. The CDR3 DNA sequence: TGCGCCAGCAGTACCGGGACACCTGGGGCCAACGTCCTGACTTTC.

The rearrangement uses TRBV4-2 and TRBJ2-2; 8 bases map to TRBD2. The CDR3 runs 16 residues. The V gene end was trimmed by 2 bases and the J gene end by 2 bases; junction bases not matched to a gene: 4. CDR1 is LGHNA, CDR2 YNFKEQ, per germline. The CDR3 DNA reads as TGTGCCAGCAGCCAAAGCGGGAGCGGAAACACCGGGGAGCTGTTTTTT. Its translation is CASSQSGSGNTGELFF.